This TCR beta chain comes out of a study of early T cells in non-severe SARS-CoV-2 infection. Study summary: Unpaired chains resulted from sequencing bulk RNA of unsorted whole blood.

On this clonotype itself: What it recognizes is unknown.

Individually, cDNA molecules had unique molecular identifiers attached to them. Each CDR3 protein gets one entry after TCRdb re-called the 5' RACE reads with MiXCR. This sample yields tens of thousands of distinct CDR3 sequences, of which 8.7% are seen a single time; around 3.7% belongs to the top ten. Study results and limitations: Missing private and CD4 specificities, VDJdb matching favored anti-spike CD8 responses.

CDR3 size: 13 residues. In germline, CDR1 is MNHEY, CDR2 SVGAGI. The V end was cut by 8 bases, the J end by 6 bases, with 13 bases between. The chain recombines TRBV6-5 with TRBJ2-2; TRBD1 or TRBD2 may be the D gene (5 bases each). Specimen: whole blood, collected at baseline. This TCR derives from an adult who was a healthcare worker with PCR-confirmed SARS-CoV-2 infection or an uninfected control (not recorded which). CDR3 loop: CASARGVAGELFF. The CDR3 DNA reads TGTGCCAGCGCCCGAGGGGTTGCCGGGGAGCTGTTTTTT.